This TCR beta chain was captured in a study of T cell changes during pregnancy in multiple sclerosis. TCRdb's table, derived via immunoSEQ multiplex PCR, lists solely in-frame clones and lacks some. Among tens of thousands of clones listed, approximately 92% were seen once. The germline V gene has CDR1 LGHNA and CDR2 YNFKEQ. The V and J ends lost 0 bases and 7 bases respectively, with 13 bases between them. The CDR3 runs 15 residues. The gene calls are TRBV4-2 and TRBJ1-5; TRBD1 is a possible D gene (6 bases). The starting material was CD8+ T cells from peripheral blood mononuclear cells, obtained in the third trimester of pregnancy. The source is a female donor with multiple sclerosis, enrolled in a pregnancy study. CDR3 region: CASSQESGEWQPQHF. CDR3 sequence (DNA): TGTGCCAGCAGCCAAGAGTCAGGGGAATGGCAGCCCCAGCATTTT.